This T cell receptor beta chain came from a study of cytomegalovirus exposure and HLA in healthy donors. The wider study: In terms of ancestry, the Caucasian-associated cluster contained 80% to 90% of the approximately 430 genotyped donors. Overall study results and limits: Excluded: some indistinguishable V segments such as TRBV6-2 and TRBV6-3. Earlier results showed most TCR beta V segments being productive about 87% or about 30% of the time. HLA alleles were associated with fewer than 20,000 TCR beta sequences in a later analysis at 0.05 false discovery rate.

Germline V gene lookup returns CDR1 MGHRA and CDR2 YSYEKL. Losses at the gene ends were 4 bases for V and 6 bases for J; bases not matched to a gene: 20. This CDR3 is 20 amino acids long. The PCR was carried out with 60 Vbeta primers and 13 Jbeta primers. TCRdb's copy holds only in-frame clones and misses some; the assay was immunoSEQ multiplex PCR. The data hold over 150,000 clones, with more than 60% observed a single time. This clone turned up a few times. The antigen remains unidentified. The chain uses TRBV4-1 and TRBJ2-7; TRBD2 agrees at 14 bases. This TCR came from a woman in her sixties or seventies in good health and CMV-seropositive. The sample was PBMCs. CDR3 sequence reads: CASSRSMKGPGLAGVGEQYF. The CDR3 DNA reads TGCGCCAGCAGCCGATCAATGAAAGGTCCGGGACTAGCGGGAGTAGGCGAGCAGTACTTC.